This TCR beta chain was sequenced in a study of T-cell reconstitution after alpha-beta-depleted transplantation in children. Study-wide results and caveats: The main origin of T-cell counts and diversity one year after transplant was newly produced T cells. In some patients, recipient T cells and intrathymic progenitors surviving conditioning explained high day-60 diversity. Several hundred expanded graft clones reportedly were the source of alpha-beta T cells about two months after transplant.

Preparation of the TCRbeta library was carried out with unique molecular identifiers. TCRdb processed the PCR reads anew with MiXCR; each CDR3 protein has one entry. This table has fewer than 500,000 distinct CDR3 sequences, approximately 42% appearing once. A note on this clonotype: What it recognizes is unknown.

Trimming stripped 5 bases from V and 2 bases from J, with 7 bases between. The CDR3 runs to 11 residues. The germline gives CDR1 DFQATT, CDR2 SNEGSKA (reference sequence). This chain links TRBV20-1 with TRBJ2-7; D is unresolved. This sequence originates from a girl aged 2 to 10 with aplastic anemia, due to receive a stem cell transplant. Sequencing was performed on PBMCs, taken before TCRalphabeta/CD19-depleted stem cell transplant. The CDR3 region has the DNA TGCAGTGCTCTCGAGGCCTACGAGCAGTACTTC. The encoded protein is CSALEAYEQYF.